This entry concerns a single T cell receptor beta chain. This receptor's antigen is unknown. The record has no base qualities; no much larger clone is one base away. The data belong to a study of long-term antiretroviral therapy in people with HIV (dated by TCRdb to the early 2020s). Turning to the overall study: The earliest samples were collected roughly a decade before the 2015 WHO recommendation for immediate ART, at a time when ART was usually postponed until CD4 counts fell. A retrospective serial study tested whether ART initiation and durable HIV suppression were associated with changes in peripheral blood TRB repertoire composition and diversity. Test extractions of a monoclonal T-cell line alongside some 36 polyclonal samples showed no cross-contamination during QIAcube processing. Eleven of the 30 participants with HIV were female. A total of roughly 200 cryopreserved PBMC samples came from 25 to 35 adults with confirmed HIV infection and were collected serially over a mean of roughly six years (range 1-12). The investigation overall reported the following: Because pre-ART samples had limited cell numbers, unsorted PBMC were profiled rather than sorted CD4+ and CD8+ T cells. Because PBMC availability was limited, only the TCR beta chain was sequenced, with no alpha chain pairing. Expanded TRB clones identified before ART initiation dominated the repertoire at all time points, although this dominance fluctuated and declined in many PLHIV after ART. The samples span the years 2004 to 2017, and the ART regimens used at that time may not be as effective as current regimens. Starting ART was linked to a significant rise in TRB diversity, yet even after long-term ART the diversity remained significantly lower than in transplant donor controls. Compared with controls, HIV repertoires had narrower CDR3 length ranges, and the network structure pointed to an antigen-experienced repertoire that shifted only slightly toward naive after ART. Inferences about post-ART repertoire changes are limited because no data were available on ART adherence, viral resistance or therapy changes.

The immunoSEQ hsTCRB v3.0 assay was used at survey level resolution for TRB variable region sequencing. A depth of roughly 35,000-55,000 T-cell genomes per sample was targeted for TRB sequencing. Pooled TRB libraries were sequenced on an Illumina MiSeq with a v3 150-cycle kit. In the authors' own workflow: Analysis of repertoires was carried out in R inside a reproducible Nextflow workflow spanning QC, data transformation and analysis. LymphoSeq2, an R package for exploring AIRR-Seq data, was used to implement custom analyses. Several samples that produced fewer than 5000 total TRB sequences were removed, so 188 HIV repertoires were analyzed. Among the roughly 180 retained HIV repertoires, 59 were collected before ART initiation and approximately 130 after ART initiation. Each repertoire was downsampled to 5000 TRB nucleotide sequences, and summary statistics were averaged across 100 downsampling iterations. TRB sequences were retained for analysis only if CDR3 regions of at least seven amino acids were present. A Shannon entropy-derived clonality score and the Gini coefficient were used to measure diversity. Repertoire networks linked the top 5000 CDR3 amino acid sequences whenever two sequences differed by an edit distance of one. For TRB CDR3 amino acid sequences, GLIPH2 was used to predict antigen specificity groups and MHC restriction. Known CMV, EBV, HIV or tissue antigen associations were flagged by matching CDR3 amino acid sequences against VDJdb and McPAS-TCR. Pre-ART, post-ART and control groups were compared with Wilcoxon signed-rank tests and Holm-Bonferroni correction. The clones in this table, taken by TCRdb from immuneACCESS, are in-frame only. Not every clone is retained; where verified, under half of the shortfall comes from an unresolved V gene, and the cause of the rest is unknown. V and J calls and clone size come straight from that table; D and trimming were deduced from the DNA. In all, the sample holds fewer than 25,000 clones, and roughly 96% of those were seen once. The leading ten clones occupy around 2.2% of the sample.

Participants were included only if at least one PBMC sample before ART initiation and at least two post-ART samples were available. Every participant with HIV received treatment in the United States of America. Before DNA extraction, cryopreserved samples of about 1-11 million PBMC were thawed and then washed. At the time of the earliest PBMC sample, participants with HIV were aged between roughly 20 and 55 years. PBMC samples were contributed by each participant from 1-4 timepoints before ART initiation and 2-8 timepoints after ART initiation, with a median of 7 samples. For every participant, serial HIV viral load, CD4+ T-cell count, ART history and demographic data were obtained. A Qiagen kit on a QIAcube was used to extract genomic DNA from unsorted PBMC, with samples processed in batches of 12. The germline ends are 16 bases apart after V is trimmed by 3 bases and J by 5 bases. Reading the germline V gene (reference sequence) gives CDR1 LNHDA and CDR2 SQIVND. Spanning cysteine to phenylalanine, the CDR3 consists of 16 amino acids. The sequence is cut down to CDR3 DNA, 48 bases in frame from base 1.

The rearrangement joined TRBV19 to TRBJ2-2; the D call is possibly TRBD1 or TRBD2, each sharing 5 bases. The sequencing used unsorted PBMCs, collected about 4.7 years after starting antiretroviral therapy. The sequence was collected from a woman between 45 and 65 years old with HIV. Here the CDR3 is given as CASSIMGPPRTGELFF. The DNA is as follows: TGTGCCAGTAGTATTATGGGACCTCCGAGGACCGGGGAGCTGTTTTTT.